The 12 T cell receptor beta chains reported below all come from one sample, sequenced in a study of blood T cells in healthy people across ages. The authors ran a second PCR of about 7 to 12 cycles using a sample-barcoded 5' primer and a J-beta primer mix. Each CDR3 protein is one row after TCRdb ran MiXCR on the 5' RACE reads. The table records around 1.5 million distinct CDR3 sequences, 42% of them present only once. Material: blood. These receptors came from a woman under 30 in good health.

This clonotype was seen more than once but under ten times. The chain joins TRBV7-9 to TRBJ2-7; D might be TRBD1 (6 bases). Trimming removed 4 bases at V and 4 bases at J, with 20 bases between. Germline V CDR1 and CDR2: SEHNR, FQNEAQ (reference sequence). This CDR3 is built from 16 residues. The CDR3 sequence: CASSSIQGTRPYEQYF. CDR3 DNA sequence: TGTGCCAGCAGCTCCATTCAGGGGACACGTCCATACGAGCAGTACTTC.

In this sample, this clonotype turned up a few times. This rearrangement joins TRBV29-1 to TRBJ1-1; D possibly corresponds to TRBD1 (6 bases). The germline CDR1 and CDR2 sequences are SQVTM and ANQGSEA. There are 14 residues in the CDR3. V was cut by 7 bases and J by 6 bases, with 21 bases left in between. In DNA, the CDR3 is TGCAGCGCCCAACGCCCACTACAGGGCTCTGAAGCTTTCTTT. It codes for CSAQRPLQGSEAFF.

In regard to this clonotype: A much bigger clone sits one base away, suggesting this may be a read error. The chain carries TRBV4-1 and TRBJ2-5, with 7 nucleotides matching TRBD2. This CDR3 contains 14 residues. Unmatched junction bases numbered 16, after V lost 7 bases and J lost 11 bases. Germline CDR1 is MGHRA and CDR2 is YSYEKL. The CDR3 region is CASTRGTNLNEQYF. The CDR3 coding sequence is TGCGCCAGCACGCGAGGGACTAACCTCAATGAGCAGTACTTC.

The gene calls are TRBV24-1 and TRBJ1-2, with D perhaps matching TRBD1 (5 bases). This CDR3 spans 14 amino acids. Germline V lookup: CDR1 KGHDR, CDR2 SFDVKD. V lost 2 bases and J lost 4, with 10 bases in between. The CDR3 DNA reads as TGTGCCACCAGTGATTCTGGGGGACCCTATGGCTACACCTTC. This gives the protein CATSDSGGPYGYTF.

V is TRBV4-2 and J is TRBJ1-1, with a weak D call TRBD1 (5 bases). Germline CDR1 and CDR2: LGHNA and YNFKEQ. The CDR3 has 13 residues. Deletions cut 6 bases from V and 4 bases from J, with 12 bases between. The CDR3 region is CASRGREGTEAFF. In DNA, the CDR3 is TGTGCCAGCAGGGGCAGGGAGGGCACTGAAGCTTTCTTT.

This clonotype has more than one count but fewer than ten. This sequence joins TRBV18 and TRBJ2-1; D uncertain. This CDR3 comprises 13 residues. Germline V gene lookup returns CDR1 KGHSH and CDR2 LQKENI. Trimming left V 6 bases short and J 5 bases short, with 11 bases between. CDR3 DNA: TGTGCCAGCTCCCTCCCGTGGAACAATGAGCAGTTCTTC. It translates to CASSLPWNNEQFF. Based on the CDR3 plus reference TRBV18 and TRBJ2-1, the full variable domain is NAGVMQNPRHLVRRRGQEARLRCSPMKGHSHVYWYRQLPEEGLKFMVYLQKENIIDESGMPKERFSAEFPKEGPSILRIQQVVRGDSAAYFCASSLPWNNEQFFGPGTRLTVL.

The J gene is TRBJ2-3, the V gene TRBV7-2, with a weak D call TRBD2 (6 bases). Germline-derived CDR1 and CDR2 are SGHTA and FQGNSA. The CDR3 has 14 residues. V lost 4 bases, J lost 6 bases, and 14 bases lay in between. The CDR3 here is CASSSRRVRDTQYF. The CDR3 bases are TGTGCCAGCAGCTCGAGGAGGGTACGCGATACGCAGTATTTT.

The gene calls are TRBV6-5 and TRBJ2-7; D uncertain. Germline V gene sequence: CDR1 MNHEY, CDR2 SVGAGI. This CDR3 spans 14 amino acids. Trimming removed 5 bases at V and 4 bases at J, with 15 bases between. This CDR3 is CASSRFSKGYEQYF. The CDR3, as DNA: TGTGCCAGCAGTAGGTTCTCTAAGGGTTACGAGCAGTACTTC.

The chain couples TRBV18 to TRBJ2-5; TRBD2 matches at 8 bases. CDR1 is KGHSH and CDR2 is LQKENI in the germline V gene. V shed 3 bases and J 5 bases; nucleotides not matched to a gene: 8. The CDR3 is made up of 15 amino acids. The CDR3 DNA is TGTGCCAGCTCACCCGGGAGGGCCTATCACGAGACCCAGTACTTC. It is translated as CASSPGRAYHETQYF.

This clonotype occurred a few times. V usage is TRBV2 and J usage is TRBJ2-1; D might be TRBD1 (6 bases). Germline CDR1 is SNHLY and CDR2 is FYNNEI. The CDR3 sequence is 15 residues long. The ends were cut back, 6 bases at V and 3 bases at J, with 15 bases in the middle. CDR3 DNA: TGTGCCAGCAGCCTAGACAGGAGCCGCTACAATGAGCAGTTCTTC. Its protein product is CASSLDRSRYNEQFF.

This clonotype was observed at least ten times. V and J are TRBV7-9 and TRBJ2-1; the D is unclear. This CDR3 region has 11 residues. Germline V lookup: CDR1 SEHNR, CDR2 FQNEAQ (reference sequence). V was cut by 2 bases and J by 8 bases, with 4 bases left in between. CDR3 residues: CASSLWDEQFF. As DNA, the CDR3 is TGTGCCAGCAGCTTATGGGATGAGCAGTTCTTC.

This sequence joins TRBV7-2 and TRBJ2-1; 8 bases fit TRBD2. The germline V gene has CDR1 SGHTA and CDR2 FQGNSA. This CDR3 has 16 residues. J was trimmed by 6 bases and V by 1 base; bases with no gene match: 8. The CDR3 is CASSLVFVSGTNEQFF. As DNA, the CDR3 is TGTGCCAGCAGCTTAGTGTTCGTTAGCGGGACCAATGAGCAGTTCTTC.